The 25 T cell receptor beta chains listed next were all sequenced from one sample in a study of regulatory T cells in long-lasting Graves disease (dated by TCRdb to about 2021). The time point label on this specimen signifies: newly diagnosed GD, antithyroid drugs for less than 3 months. RNA was extracted from PBMCs in TRIzol for both TCR sequencing and RNA sequencing. Library creation used multiplex PCR. The instrument given in TCRdb is Illumina HiSeq 4000. TCR beta libraries were built with iRepertoire HTBI primers and Arm-PCR amplification of CDR3 regions. In-frame beta chains were kept once TCRdb had trimmed the public reads at Q25 with fastp and called clones with MiXCR. Rows merge per CDR3 protein into single entries with the most common DNA and genes. The sample includes approximately 350,000 distinct CDR3 sequences, with around 15% observed a single time. The ten largest clonotypes hold 20% of the sample.

This sample also belongs to another study, concerning T cells in Graves' hyperthyroidism and ophthalmopathy.

Sequencing was performed on peripheral blood mononuclear cells (PBMCs), taken at new diagnosis, from a patient treated with antithyroid drugs. These receptors were taken from a woman aged 18 to 35 with Graves disease. Donor details come from another sample of the same person, matched by shared clones.

In this sample, this clonotype turned up many times. This rearrangement joins TRBV12-5 to TRBJ1-5; D not resolved. Germline values: CDR1 LGHNT, CDR2 FRNRAP. V lost 5 bases and J 4 bases, leaving 6 bases between the germline ends. The CDR3 is made up of 12 amino acids. CDR3 nucleotides: TGTGCTAGTGGTGTTGAGAATCAGCCCCAGCATTTT. Translation gives CASGVENQPQHF.

This clonotype was seen more than once but under ten times. The chain combines TRBV6-2 or TRBV6-3 with TRBJ1-2; 8 bases match TRBD1. The ends lost 0 bases at V and 6 bases at J; junction bases unmatched: 9. CDR1 and CDR2 from the germline V gene are MNHEY and SVGEGT. The CDR3 spans 16 residues. The chain's CDR3 is CASSYSGQAPPNGYTF. The CDR3 DNA reads TGTGCCAGCAGTTACTCGGGACAGGCTCCCCCAAATGGCTACACCTTC.

There are many counts of this clonotype. The genes are TRBV20-1 and TRBJ2-7, with a tentative D call TRBD2 (5 bases). The V gene's germline CDR1 is DFQATT and CDR2 SNEGSKA (reference sequence). Trimming left V 4 bases short and J 3 bases short, with 10 bases between. The CDR3 loop spans 12 amino acids. The CDR3 region is CSATDGNYEQYF. CDR3 nucleotide sequence: TGCAGTGCTACAGACGGGAACTACGAGCAGTACTTC.

The chain uses TRBV3-1 and TRBJ1-2; a possible D gene is TRBD1 (5 bases). The germline CDR1 and CDR2 sequences are LGHDT and YNNKEL (reference sequence). This CDR3 spans 16 amino acids. Trimming left V 0 bases short and J 6 bases short, with 17 bases between. The CDR3 is CASSQEGRSRVDGYTF. CDR3 in DNA: TGTGCCAGCAGCCAAGAGGGGCGGTCCAGGGTCGATGGCTACACCTTC. Combining the CDR3 with reference TRBV3-1 and TRBJ1-2 gives the whole variable domain DTAVSQTPKYLVTQMGNDKSIKCEQNLGHDTMYWYKQDSKKFLKIMFSYNNKELIINETVPNRFSPKSPDKAHLNLHINSLELGDSAVYFCASSQEGRSRVDGYTFGSGTRLTVV.

This clonotype has at least ten counts. The chain carries TRBV5-1 and TRBJ2-7; D gene uncertain. This CDR3 has 15 amino acids. Germline values: CDR1 SGHRS, CDR2 YFSETQ. Trimming stripped 4 bases from V and 0 bases from J, with 14 bases between. This CDR3 is CASSADSVSSYEQYF. In nucleotides, the CDR3 is TGCGCCAGCAGCGCAGACTCCGTGAGCTCCTACGAGCAGTACTTC.

This chain joins TRBV6-1 and TRBJ2-7; 9 bases are shared with TRBD1. The germline CDR1 and CDR2 sequences are MNHNS and SASEGT. The CDR3 is made up of 14 amino acids. J gave up 3 bases and V 7 bases, and 7 bases lay outside the gene matches. The CDR3 spells CASTRTGDYYEQYF. The CDR3 DNA reads TGTGCCAGCACCCGGACAGGGGATTACTACGAGCAGTACTTC.

In its sample, this clonotype was seen many times. V and J are TRBV20-1 and TRBJ1-5; 8 bases are shared with TRBD1. The CDR3 spans 13 residues. The J segment lost 5 bases and the V segment lost 3 bases, leaving 3 bases of the junction unmatched. Germline V CDR1 and CDR2: DFQATT, SNEGSKA (reference sequence). The DNA for the CDR3 is TGCAGTGCTAGTGTGGACAGGGATCAGCCCCAGCATTTT. Protein sequence: CSASVDRDQPQHF.

This clonotype was counted at least ten times. This chain's CDR3 is CASSLPKGGYGYTF. The CDR3, as DNA: TGTGCCAGCTCACTACCCAAGGGAGGCTATGGCTACACCTTC. The rearrangement uses TRBV18 and TRBJ1-2, with no clear D. Looked up from germline, CDR1 is KGHSH and CDR2 is LQKENI. CDR3 length: 14 residues. V was cut by 4 bases and J by 4 bases, with 13 bases left in between.

This clonotype has at least ten counts. The chain employs TRBV11-2 and TRBJ2-1; D gene ambiguous. Trimming pared 6 bases from V and 5 bases from J, leaving 17 bases between. The CDR3 is 15 amino acids. Germline CDR1 is SGHAT and CDR2 is FQNNGV. CDR3 DNA: TGTGCCAGCAGTGCGCCCTGGCTAGTTGACAATGAGCAGTTCTTC. Translated, it gives CASSAPWLVDNEQFF.

For this clonotype: With a much larger clone just one base away, this may be a read error. The J gene is TRBJ1-3, the V gene TRBV6-2 or TRBV6-3; D is uncertain. Germline loops: CDR1 MNHEY, CDR2 SVGEGT. The V end lost 5 bases, the J end lost 0 bases, and 8 bases lay between the germline ends. This CDR3 is built from 14 residues. The CDR3 bases are TGTGCCAGCAGTCCGGACTACTCTGGAAACACCATATATTTT. Amino acid sequence: CASSPDYSGNTIYF.

Turning to this clonotype: One base away lies a much larger clone, so this may be a sequencing read error. The genes are TRBV6-2 or TRBV6-3 and TRBJ2-2; 11 bases line up with TRBD1. The trim removed 4 bases at V and 7 bases at J, leaving 2 bases unmatched. Germline lookup yields CDR1 MNHEY and CDR2 SVGEGT. The CDR3 totals 14 residues. CDR3 sequence: CASSWTGGIGELFF. The CDR3 DNA reads TGTGCCAGCAGTTGGACAGGGGGCATCGGGGAGCTGTTTTTT.

This clonotype was counted ten times or more. The rearrangement joins TRBV19 to TRBJ1-2, with a possible D match to TRBD1 (6 bases). The V end lost 2 bases, the J end lost 8 bases, and 12 bases lay between the germline ends. There are 13 residues in the CDR3. Germline V gene lookup returns CDR1 LNHDA and CDR2 SQIVND (reference sequence). The CDR3 loop is CASSIPGQRGYTF. CDR3 bases: TGTGCCAGTAGTATACCGGGACAAAGAGGCTACACCTTC.

This clonotype has a handful of counts. The chain carries TRBV6-1 and TRBJ2-5; D gene uncertain. Per the germline V gene, CDR1 is MNHNS and CDR2 is SASEGT. The CDR3 loop spans 14 amino acids. The ends were cut back, 6 bases at V and 5 bases at J, with 16 bases in the middle. CDR3 bases: TGTGCCAGCAGCGAACAGTCCTTTCGGGAGACCCAGTACTTC. Its protein is CASSEQSFRETQYF.

At least ten counts were recorded for this clonotype. CDR3 protein: CSAIRDGSTGELFF. The CDR3 region has the DNA TGCAGTGCCATACGGGACGGAAGCACCGGGGAGCTGTTTTTT. The V gene is TRBV20-1, the J gene TRBJ2-2, with D perhaps given as TRBD1 or TRBD2 (5 bases each). The CDR3 totals 14 residues. V was pared by 6 bases and J by 4 bases, with 15 bases between. The germline V gene has CDR1 DFQATT and CDR2 SNEGSKA (reference sequence).

There are many counts of this clonotype. The chain couples TRBV6-1 to TRBJ1-2, with 7 nucleotides matching TRBD1. With V trimmed by 7 bases and J by 3 bases, 8 bases remained unmatched. The CDR3 spans 14 residues. Germline V lookup: CDR1 MNHNS, CDR2 SASEGT. The CDR3 nucleotides read TGTGCCAGCACCCAGGGGACAGTATACTATGGCTACACCTTC. Translation: CASTQGTVYYGYTF.

The genes are TRBV6-1 and TRBJ2-5; 10 bases fit TRBD2. The CDR3 spans 15 residues. Per germline, CDR1 MNHNS and CDR2 SASEGT. V lost 6 bases and J lost 5; bases outside the gene matches: 9. Here the CDR3 reads CASSGPSGGGETQYF. The CDR3 DNA is TGTGCCAGCAGCGGACCTAGCGGGGGTGGGGAGACCCAGTACTTC.

This chain connects TRBV24-1 to TRBJ1-4, with a possible D match to TRBD1 (6 bases). V was pared by 2 bases and J by 5 bases, with 14 bases between. In germline, CDR1 is KGHDR, CDR2 SFDVKD. This CDR3 comprises 16 residues. This CDR3 is CATSDSGQRGNEKLFF. For the CDR3, the DNA is TGTGCCACCAGTGATTCCGGACAGCGAGGGAATGAAAAACTGTTTTTT.

As to this clonotype: A far larger clone is one base from this, pointing to a likely read error. V usage is TRBV4-1 and J usage is TRBJ2-5, with D perhaps matching TRBD1 or TRBD2 (5 bases each). Germline CDR1 MGHRA, CDR2 YSYEKL. CDR3 length: 15 residues. The CDR3 sequence: CASSQGFGAQETQYF. The CDR3 bases are TGTGCCAGCAGCCAAGGGTTCGGGGCCCAAGAGACCCAGTACTTC.

This clonotype has at least ten counts. V and J are TRBV6-1 and TRBJ2-1, with TRBD2 matching 11 bases. The CDR3 has 20 residues. J gave up 0 bases and V 8 bases, and 18 bases lay outside the gene matches. Germline V gene sequence: CDR1 MNHNS, CDR2 SASEGT. The CDR3 here is CASLRTTSGAIASSYNEQFF. The CDR3 DNA reads as TGTGCCAGCTTAAGAACGACTAGCGGGGCTATCGCTTCCTCCTACAATGAGCAGTTCTTC.

The sample holds a few counts of this clonotype. V usage is TRBV6-1 and J usage is TRBJ1-6; D gene unclear. V lost 6 bases and J lost 2, with 5 bases in between. This CDR3 is built from 13 residues. Looked up from germline, CDR1 is MNHNS and CDR2 is SASEGT. CDR3 sequence: CASRGPYNSPLHF. The CDR3 coding sequence is TGTGCCAGCAGAGGCCCCTATAATTCACCCCTCCACTTT.

A remark on this clonotype: The junction departs from the called germline gene at one end, perhaps through a read error. This chain links TRBV20-1 with TRBJ2-3, with D possibly called TRBD1 or TRBD2 (5 bases each). Germline values: CDR1 DFQATT, CDR2 SNEGSKA (reference sequence). The CDR3 has 14 amino acids. The CDR3 loop reads CNAPPGARTDTQYF. The CDR3 DNA follows: TGCAATGCTCCCCCCGGGGCTCGCACAGATACGCAGTATTTT.

This clonotype was counted ten times or more. The chain has TRBV9 and TRBJ2-5, with 8 bases identical to TRBD2. This CDR3 is built from 15 residues. Per the germline V gene, CDR1 is SGDLS and CDR2 is YYNGEE. Trimming at V came to 9 bases and at J to 1 base, leaving 11 bases not matched to a gene. CDR3 residues: CATHVRGGIQETQYF. The CDR3 nucleotides are TGTGCCACCCACGTACGGGGGGGAATCCAAGAGACCCAGTACTTC.

As regards this clonotype: A read error is possible here, since a much larger clone lies one base away. In this CDR3 the conserved last residue, phenylalanine or tryptophan, is missing, so a read error is likely. V is TRBV11-1 and J is TRBJ2-1, with a weak D call TRBD1 (5 bases). The DNA end favors TRBJ2-5, so the J call may be wrong. The V gene's germline CDR1 is SGHAT and CDR2 FQDESV (reference sequence). This CDR3 contains 14 residues. The CDR3 DNA reads as TGTGCCAGCAGCTTAATTCAGGGCCACGAGACCCAGTACCTC. Its translation is CASSLIQGHETQYL.

In this sample, this clonotype turned up many times. One end of the junction varies from germline; a read error may be responsible. V is TRBV4-1 and J is TRBJ1-1; D is ambiguous. The length of the CDR3 is 14 residues. Germline V gene sequence: CDR1 MGHRA, CDR2 YSYEKL. As DNA, the CDR3 is TGTGCCAGCAGCCAAGATGCAGGGAACACTGAAGCTTTCTTT. Translated: CASSQDAGNTEAFF.

This clonotype was seen at least ten times. The rearrangement links TRBV5-1 to TRBJ2-7; D may match TRBD1 or TRBD2 (5 bases each). The germline V gene has CDR1 SGHRS and CDR2 YFSETQ. The V gene lost 4 bases and the J gene lost 3 bases, with 17 bases spanning the gap. This CDR3 region has 15 residues. CDR3 residues: CASSLGWDGGYEQYF. CDR3 DNA: TGCGCCAGCAGCCTAGGATGGGATGGGGGCTACGAGCAGTACTTC.